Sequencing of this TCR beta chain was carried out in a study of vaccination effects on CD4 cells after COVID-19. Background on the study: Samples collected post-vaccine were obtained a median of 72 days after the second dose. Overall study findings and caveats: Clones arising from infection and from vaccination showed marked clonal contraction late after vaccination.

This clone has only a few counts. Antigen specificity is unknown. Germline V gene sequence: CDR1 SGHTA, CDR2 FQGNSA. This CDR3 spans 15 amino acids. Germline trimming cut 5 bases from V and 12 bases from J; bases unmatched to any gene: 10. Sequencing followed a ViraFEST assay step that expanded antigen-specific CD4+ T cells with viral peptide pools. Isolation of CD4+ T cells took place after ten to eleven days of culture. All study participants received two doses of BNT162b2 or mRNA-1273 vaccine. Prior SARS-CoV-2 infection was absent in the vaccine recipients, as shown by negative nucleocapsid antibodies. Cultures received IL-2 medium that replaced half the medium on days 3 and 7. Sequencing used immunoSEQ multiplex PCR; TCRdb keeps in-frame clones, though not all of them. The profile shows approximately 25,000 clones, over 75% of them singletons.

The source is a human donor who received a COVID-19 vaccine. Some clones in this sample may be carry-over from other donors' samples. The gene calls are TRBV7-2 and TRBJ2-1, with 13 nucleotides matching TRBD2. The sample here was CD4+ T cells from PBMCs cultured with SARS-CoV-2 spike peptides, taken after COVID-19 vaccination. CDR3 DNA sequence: TGTGCCAGCAGCGCGGCCTTGGGACTAGCGGGGCGGCAGTTCTTC. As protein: CASSAALGLAGRQFF.